This TCR beta chain was recovered during a study of a mutant IDH1 vaccine in newly diagnosed glioma. About the study: Radiotherapy alone preceded vaccination by 4-6 weeks; alternatively, vaccination started with temozolomide cycles. Before enrollment, patients got radiotherapy alone, temozolomide alone, or mostly the combination.

The CDR3 contains 14 residues. In germline, CDR1 is MNHEY, CDR2 SMNVEV (reference sequence). V shed 5 bases and J shed 0 bases, with 10 bases lying between them. Points on this clone: Antigen specificity is unknown.

Time point noted: week 35, safety follow-up. Mutant IDH1 20-mer peptide, at 300 ug, made up each vaccine dose, with topical imiquimod. TCRdb's table, derived via immunoSEQ multiplex PCR, lists solely in-frame clones and lacks some. The repertoire holds tens of thousands of clones, about four fifths seen once, with 5% to 7% in the top ten. The material was PBMCs, obtained from a glioma patient whose treatment included an IDH1 peptide vaccine. The chain carries TRBV27 and TRBJ1-1; no reliable D call. The origin of this receptor is a man between 40 and 49 years old with glioma. Written as DNA, the CDR3 is TGTGCCAGCAGTCTCCGACCAATGAACACTGAAGCTTTCTTT. Amino acid sequence: CASSLRPMNTEAFF.